This TCR beta chain was captured in a study of blood T cell repertoires in COVID-19. V shed 6 bases, J shed 0 bases, and the junction held 10 bases outside the gene matches. Germline assignment: CDR1 LNHDA and CDR2 SQIVND (reference sequence). The CDR3 totals 18 residues. TCRdb's copy holds only in-frame clones and misses some; the assay was immunoSEQ multiplex PCR. The sample includes some 170,000 clones, about 88% of them seen just once. The source of this sequence is a human donor with acute COVID-19. The donor label of this sample is uncertain. The sample comprised PBMCs or T cells enriched from blood (not recorded which). J is TRBJ2-6 and V is TRBV19; 8 bases are shared with TRBD2. The CDR3, as DNA: TGTGCCAGTAGGAACCCGGGACTAGTTACCTCTGGGGCCAACGTCCTGACTTTC. As protein: CASRNPGLVTSGANVLTF.